These 11 T cell receptor beta chains were sequenced from one sample in a study of tumor-infiltrating lymphocytes in oesophageal squamous cell carcinoma. TCRdb called the PCR reads again in MiXCR, with one record for every CDR3 protein. The table includes over 11,000 distinct CDR3 sequences, 46% detected once. The sequenced sample consisted of blood. The receptors originated from a male donor with esophageal squamous cell carcinoma.

This clonotype has just one count. The V and J genes are TRBV7-3 and TRBJ2-7; 7 nucleotides agree with TRBD2. With V trimmed by 4 bases and J by 7 bases, 10 bases remained unmatched. The CDR3 contains 14 residues. Germline CDR1 is SGHTA and CDR2 is FQGTGA. The CDR3 loop is CASSSSGTTNEQYF. In DNA form, the CDR3 reads TGTGCCAGCAGCTCATCCGGGACTACCAATGAGCAGTACTTC.

This rearrangement joins TRBV27 to TRBJ2-4; TRBD2 matches at 9 bases. The end of the DNA is better explained by TRBJ2-7, so the J call may be wrong. CDR3 size: 14 residues. Germline values: CDR1 MNHEY, CDR2 SMNVEV (reference sequence). CDR3 in DNA: TGTGCCAGCAGACCCGCGGGAGGGCCGGACGAGCAGTACTTC. This encodes CASRPAGGPDEQYF.

In this sample, this clonotype turned up once. The chain couples TRBV7-6 to TRBJ2-1, with TRBD2 as a possible D gene (7 bases). The CDR3 length is 15 residues. In germline, CDR1 is SGHVS, CDR2 FNYEAQ. The V and J ends lost 7 bases and 1 base respectively, with 14 bases between them. The CDR3 loop is CASILKGGSYNEQFF. Here the CDR3 DNA reads TGTGCCAGCATCCTGAAGGGGGGGTCCTACAATGAGCAGTTCTTC.

The CDR3 DNA is TGTGCCAGCAGTTACCACCCGAGCTCCTACAATGAGCAGTACTTC. It translates to CASSYHPSSYNEQYF. The chain uses TRBV6-6 and TRBJ2-1, with D unclear. The end of the DNA fits TRBJ2-7 better, so the J call may be wrong. From germline, CDR1 is MNHNY and CDR2 SVGAGI (reference sequence). The CDR3 has 15 residues.

The sample holds one count of this clonotype. V and J are TRBV7-3 and TRBJ2-3; D uncertain. Germline V gene lookup returns CDR1 SGHTA and CDR2 FQGTGA. The V gene lost 5 bases and the J gene lost 6 bases, with 18 bases spanning the gap. CDR3 size: 15 residues. CDR3 sequence (DNA): TGTGCCAGCAGCGGGTCCGGTGGGGTGTTTGATACGCAGTATTTT. Its translation is CASSGSGGVFDTQYF.

This clonotype was observed a few times. The V gene is TRBV12-5, the J gene TRBJ2-5, with 9 bases lining up with TRBD2. The CDR3 loop spans 15 amino acids. Germline-derived CDR1 and CDR2 are LGHNT and FRNRAP. The V gene end was trimmed by 3 bases and the J gene end by 0 bases; junction bases not matched to a gene: 2. The CDR3 here is CASGFGLAYQETQYF. The DNA for the CDR3 is TGTGCTAGTGGTTTCGGACTAGCGTACCAAGAGACCCAGTACTTC.

This sequence joins TRBV19 and TRBJ2-1; maybe TRBD1 (6 bases). V lost 10 bases to trimming and J lost 0 bases, with 10 bases between them. This CDR3 comprises 13 residues. Looked up from germline, CDR1 is LNHDA and CDR2 is SQIVND (reference sequence). The DNA of the CDR3 is TGTGCCACTAGGGGGAACTCCTACAATGAGCAGTTCTTC. This translates into CATRGNSYNEQFF.

The table lists this clonotype with many counts. The chain carries TRBV10-3 and TRBJ2-2, with 8 nucleotides matching TRBD1. Germline-derived CDR1 and CDR2 are ENHRY and SYGVKD. V dropped 8 bases and J dropped 1; count of bases not matched to a gene: 3. CDR3 length: 14 residues. This CDR3 is CAIWTGMNTGELFF. Here the CDR3 DNA reads TGTGCCATCTGGACAGGGATGAACACCGGGGAGCTGTTTTTT.

This clonotype showed up just a few times. The chain employs TRBV2 and TRBJ2-5; perhaps TRBD2 as D (5 bases). The V and J ends lost 6 bases and 5 bases respectively, with 13 bases between them. Looked up from germline, CDR1 is SNHLY and CDR2 is FYNNEI. The CDR3 is 13 amino acids. The CDR3 coding sequence is TGTGCCAGCAGACCCACTAGAGCGGAGACCCAGTACTTC. It encodes CASRPTRAETQYF.

V and J are TRBV11-2 and TRBJ2-6; tentatively, D is TRBD1 (5 bases). The end of the DNA aligns better with TRBJ2-7, so the J call may be wrong. The CDR3 consists of 17 residues. Germline lookup yields CDR1 SGHAT and CDR2 FQNNGV. This CDR3 reads CASSNAFRVLVTYEQYF. Here the CDR3 DNA reads TGTGCCAGCAGCAACGCCTTCAGGGTCCTAGTCACCTACGAGCAGTACTTC.

This clonotype is deemed medium-sized. One end of the junction is discordant with germline, which a read error may explain. The chain uses TRBV12-3 or TRBV12-4 and TRBJ2-1; D is unresolved. This CDR3 is 16 amino acids long. The CDR3 DNA follows: TGTGCCAGCAGTTTAGATTCGGGCCTAGGCAATTCACCCCTCCACTTC. Protein product: CASSLDSGLGNSPLHF.